This TCR beta chain was observed in a study of CD8+CD57+ T cells in acquired aplastic anemia. This CDR3 is 11 amino acids long. Deletions cut 3 bases from V and 3 bases from J, with 5 bases between. CDR1 is DFQATT and CDR2 is SNEGSKA in the germline V gene (reference sequence). Before being chosen for sequencing, patients had shown CD8+CD57+ cell expansion by flow cytometry. In all patients, the disease was severe acquired aplastic anemia. No patient had been given any therapy when blood was sampled. Study outcomes and limitations: The study identified 25 to 30 CD8+ CDR3 sequences shared by patients and controls.

At least ten counts were recorded for this clonotype. What it recognizes is unknown. Genomic DNA, serving as template, underwent TCR beta VDJ and CDR3 profiling. TCRdb reprocessed the reads with MiXCR, giving one entry per CDR3 protein. Here the sample spans a few hundred thousand distinct CDR3 sequences, almost 50% being singletons. The specimen sequenced was sorted CD4+, CD8+, or CD8+CD57+ T cells (not recorded which) from PBMCs. The receptor's source is a human donor with aplastic anemia. The chain has TRBV20-1 and TRBJ1-2; D remains ambiguous. CDR3 nucleotide sequence: TGCAGTGCTAGGGTTGACTATGGCTACACCTTC. This sequence encodes CSARVDYGYTF.